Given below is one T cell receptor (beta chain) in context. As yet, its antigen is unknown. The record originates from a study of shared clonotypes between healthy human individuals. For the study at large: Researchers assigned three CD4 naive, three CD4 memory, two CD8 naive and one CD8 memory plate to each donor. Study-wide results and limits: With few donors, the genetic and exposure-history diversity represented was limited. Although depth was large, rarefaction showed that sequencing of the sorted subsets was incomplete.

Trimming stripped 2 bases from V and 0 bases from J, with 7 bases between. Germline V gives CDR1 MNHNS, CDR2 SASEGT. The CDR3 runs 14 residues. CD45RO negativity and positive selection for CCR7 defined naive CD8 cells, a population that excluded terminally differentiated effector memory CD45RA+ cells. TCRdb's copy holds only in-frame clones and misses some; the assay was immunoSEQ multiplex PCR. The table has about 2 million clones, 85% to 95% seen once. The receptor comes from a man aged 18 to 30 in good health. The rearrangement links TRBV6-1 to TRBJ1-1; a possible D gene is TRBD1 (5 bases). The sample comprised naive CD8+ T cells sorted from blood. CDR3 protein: CASSELGLNTEAFF. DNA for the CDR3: TGTGCCAGCAGTGAACTGGGACTGAACACTGAAGCTTTCTTT.